This T cell receptor (beta chain) appears in the sequencing data of a study of blood T cell repertoires in COVID-19 (TCRdb year 2020). General notes on the study: Samples covering the acute and convalescent phases of COVID-19 were provided by collaborators in the United States, Italy and Spain. The prospective study material was composed of cDNA or gDNA derived from T cells, B-cell-depleted T cells, or PBMCs. Subjects who had been exposed to COVID-19, were actively infected with it, or had recovered from it provided the deeply sampled blood TCRbeta repertoires that made up the dataset. The repertoires were made available in a free public database intended to serve as a resource for research on the immune response to SARS-CoV-2. Samples came from the ongoing ImmuneRACE study (first 160 participants) plus 1,254 subjects from 6 global collaborators. A de-identified subject ID, COVID-19 status, age in years and sex were almost always included in the sample metadata. HLA class I and class II types, where available, came from metadata supplied by the sample provider rather than from assay-based typing.

The collaborating institutions used their own protocols to collect whole blood in K2EDTA tubes. For TCRbeta analysis, collaborators shipped samples in one of three forms: frozen whole blood, isolated PBMCs, or DNA extracted from either of those sample types. This clone was seen a single time. Its antigen target is currently unknown. Base quality data are lacking; no much larger clone is found one base away. The immunoSEQ Assay, a bias-controlled multiplex PCR, was used to amplify TCRbeta CDR3 regions from genomic DNA. The authors' analysis ran thus. Within the assay, amplification of reference gene primers was used to estimate how many nucleated cells each sample contained. Sequence reads were collapsed and filtered to measure the absolute abundance of every unique TCRbeta CDR3 rearrangement. For each sample, productive Simpson clonality was calculated by taking the square root of Simpson's diversity index across productive rearrangements. TCRdb took over this immuneACCESS table, retaining in-frame rearrangements with V and J assigned. Such tables are incomplete; in checked studies, under half of the missing clones stem from an unresolved V gene, and the remainder is unexplained. The V and J calls and clone size come from that table; D and trimming were worked out from the DNA. The sample table shows 45,000 to 60,000 clones, and 90% to 95% are seen once. The ten largest account for almost 4% of the sample.

Unmatched junction bases come to 3, with V trimmed by 5 bases and J by 0 bases. From the cysteine up to the phenylalanine, the CDR3 has a length of 16 residues. The CDR3 DNA has 48 bases and is translated from base 1. Per the germline V gene, MDHEN is the CDR1 and SYDVKM is the CDR2. Findings and caveats that apply to the study as a whole: The quantity of clinical and demographic metadata differed by source and by participant and was supplied without curation.

The rearrangement joined TRBV28 to TRBJ2-1, and 11 junctional nucleotides match TRBD2. The receptor was derived from a man aged 45-65 years with acute or convalescent COVID-19. The sequencing input was peripheral blood. Here is the DNA: TGTGCCAGCAGTGCCACTAGCGGGGGCTCCTACAATGAGCAGTTCTTC. It encodes CASSATSGGSYNEQFF.